Shown below are 11 T cell receptor beta chains from a single sample sequenced in a study of blood T cells in healthy people across ages. Combining a sample-barcoded 5' primer with a J-beta primer mix, a second PCR ran for about 7 to 12 cycles. Each CDR3 protein is one row after TCRdb ran MiXCR on the 5' RACE reads. The data hold roughly 1,100,000 distinct CDR3 sequences, with less than 25% observed a single time. These records were also assigned to another study, of T cells of mothers and their children.

Sequenced: blood. The receptors derive from a girl aged 2-9 years in good health.

The gene calls are TRBV20-1 and TRBJ2-5, with TRBD2 identical over 12 bases. The last part of the DNA fits TRBJ2-1 better; the J call may be wrong. The CDR3 runs 15 residues. Germline assignment: CDR1 DFQATT and CDR2 SNEGSKA (reference sequence). DNA for the CDR3: TGCAGTGCTCCAAGTATAAGACTAGCGGGGGATGAGCAGTTCTTC. It encodes CSAPSIRLAGDEQFF.

This clonotype was found a few times. J is TRBJ1-1 and V is TRBV6-2 or TRBV6-3, with D possibly TRBD1 on 5 matching bases. In germline, CDR1 is MNHEY, CDR2 SVGEGT. CDR3 size: 15 residues. V gave up 2 bases and J gave up 0 bases, with 10 bases separating them. The CDR3 protein is CASSYPRVMNTEAFF. CDR3 coding DNA: TGTGCCAGCAGTTACCCCAGGGTGATGAACACTGAAGCTTTCTTT.

This clonotype was seen a handful of times. This chain links TRBV7-3 with TRBJ2-5; unclear D gene. CDR3 length equals 13 residues. V lost 2 bases, J lost 3 bases, and 7 bases lay in between. The germline CDR1 and CDR2 sequences are SGHTA and FQGTGA. DNA of the CDR3: TGTGCCAGCAGCTTATTCCCCGAAGAGACCCAGTACTTC. Its protein product is CASSLFPEETQYF.

The chain couples TRBV6-1 to TRBJ1-6; TRBD1 is a possible D gene (5 bases). V lost 3 bases and J 1 base, leaving 7 bases between the germline ends. Germline V lookup: CDR1 MNHNS, CDR2 SASEGT. CDR3 size: 15 residues. CDR3 amino acids: CASSDQGSYNSPLHF. CDR3 nucleotide sequence: TGTGCCAGCAGTGATCAGGGTTCCTATAATTCACCCCTCCACTTT.

This chain's CDR3 is CASSPRQGSGYEQYF. DNA of the CDR3: TGTGCCAGCAGTCCCCGTCAGGGTTCAGGTTACGAGCAGTACTTC. This sequence joins TRBV12-3 or TRBV12-4 and TRBJ2-5; a possible D gene is TRBD1 (5 bases). With the DNA end fitting TRBJ2-7 better, the J assignment may be wrong. The CDR3 sequence is 15 residues long.

The J gene is TRBJ2-1, the V gene TRBV29-1; D not resolved. The V gene lost 1 base and the J gene lost 10 bases, with 5 bases spanning the gap. CDR1 SQVTM and CDR2 ANQGSEA come from the germline V gene. There are 10 residues in the CDR3. In nucleotides, the CDR3 is TGCAGCGTTGAAGGCTCCGAGCAGTTCTTC. This gives the protein CSVEGSEQFF.

This clonotype occurred a few times. V gene TRBV28 combines with J gene TRBJ1-1; possible D gene TRBD1, 5 bases. The CDR3 runs to 12 residues. V dropped 6 bases and J dropped 3 bases, with 8 bases sitting between them. Germline-derived CDR1 and CDR2 are MDHEN and SYDVKM. The CDR3 here is CASRLGDTEAFF. The CDR3 DNA reads TGTGCCAGCAGGTTGGGGGACACTGAAGCTTTCTTT.

The chain uses TRBV14 and TRBJ2-3, with 8 positions matching TRBD1. Germline CDR1 SGHDN, CDR2 FVKESK. V gave up 2 bases and J gave up 4 bases; unmatched junction bases: 5. The CDR3 runs to 15 residues. CDR3 in DNA: TGTGCCAGCAGCCAACGGACAGGGATACCAGATACGCAGTATTTT. Protein: CASSQRTGIPDTQYF.

The chain has TRBV9 and TRBJ2-6; either TRBD1 or TRBD2 may supply D (6 bases each). The V gene's germline CDR1 is SGDLS and CDR2 YYNGEE. V was cut by 5 bases and J by 2 bases, with 8 bases left in between. CDR3 length: 14 amino acids. CDR3 sequence reads: CASRRGAGANVLTF. The CDR3 region has the DNA TGTGCCAGCAGAAGGGGGGCTGGGGCCAACGTCCTGACTTTC.

This clonotype was seen a handful of times. The chain has TRBV20-1 and TRBJ1-4; D ambiguous. Germline-derived CDR1 and CDR2 are DFQATT and SNEGSKA (reference sequence). The CDR3 has 15 amino acids. The V and J ends lost 3 bases and 8 bases respectively, with 19 bases between them. CDR3 sequence reads: CSARNVILAAEKLFF. DNA for the CDR3: TGCAGTGCTAGGAACGTCATTTTGGCGGCCGAAAAACTGTTTTTT.

This chain's CDR3 is CSAPTGNQETQYF. The DNA of the CDR3 is TGCAGTGCCCCAACAGGGAATCAAGAGACCCAGTACTTC. The chain links TRBV20-1 to TRBJ2-5, with a weak D call TRBD1 (6 bases). The germline CDR1 and CDR2 sequences are DFQATT and SNEGSKA (reference sequence). Deletions cut 6 bases from V and 2 bases from J, with 13 bases between. There are 13 residues in the CDR3.